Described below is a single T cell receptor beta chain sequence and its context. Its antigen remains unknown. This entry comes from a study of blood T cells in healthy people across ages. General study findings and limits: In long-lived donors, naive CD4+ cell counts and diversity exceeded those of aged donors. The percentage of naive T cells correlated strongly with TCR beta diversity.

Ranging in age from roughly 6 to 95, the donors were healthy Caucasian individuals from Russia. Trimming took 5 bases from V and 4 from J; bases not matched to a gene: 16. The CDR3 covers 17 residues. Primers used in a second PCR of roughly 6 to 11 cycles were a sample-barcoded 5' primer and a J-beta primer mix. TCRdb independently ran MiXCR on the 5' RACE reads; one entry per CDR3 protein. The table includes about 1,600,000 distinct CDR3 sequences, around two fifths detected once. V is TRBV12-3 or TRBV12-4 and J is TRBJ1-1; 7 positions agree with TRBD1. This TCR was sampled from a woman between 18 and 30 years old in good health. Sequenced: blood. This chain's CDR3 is CASSLGWEGGVGTEAFF. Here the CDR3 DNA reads TGTGCCAGCAGTCTAGGGTGGGAAGGGGGCGTTGGCACTGAAGCTTTCTTT.